Each of the 16 T cell receptor beta chains below was sequenced from the same sample in a study of CD8+ T cells in alopecia areata. RNA was extracted and reverse transcribed into cDNA as the sequencing template. Only in-frame clones appear in the TCRdb table, and some are missing; sequencing was by immunoSEQ multiplex PCR. Of 200,000 or so clones listed, roughly 57% are singletons. The sequenced sample was CD4+ T cells sorted from blood, obtained at week 0. The receptors shown here come from a human donor with alopecia areata.

The table lists this clone with a few counts. V is TRBV10-3 and J is TRBJ1-1; D possibly corresponds to TRBD1 (6 bases). This CDR3 is built from 14 residues. Germline assignment: CDR1 ENHRY and CDR2 SYGVKD. The ends were cut back, 2 bases at V and 2 bases at J, with 9 bases in the middle. The CDR3 reads CAISEHGGNTEAFF. The CDR3 bases are TGTGCCATCAGTGAGCATGGGGGCAACACTGAAGCTTTCTTT.

The gene calls are TRBV30 and TRBJ2-3; no reliable D call. This CDR3 spans 13 amino acids. V gave up 3 bases and J gave up 3 bases, with 10 bases separating them. CDR1 and CDR2 from the germline V gene are GTSNPN and SVGIG (reference sequence). CDR3 residues: CAWSQSPTDTQYF. CDR3 DNA: TGTGCCTGGAGCCAGTCCCCTACAGATACGCAGTATTTT.

This clone has only a few counts. V and J are TRBV29-1 and TRBJ1-1; D gene uncertain. Germline V gene sequence: CDR1 SQVTM, CDR2 ANQGSEA. The CDR3 has 14 amino acids. V lost 5 bases and J 3 bases, leaving 16 bases between the germline ends. The CDR3 loop reads CSVSLRGTDTEAFF. As DNA, the CDR3 is TGCAGCGTTAGTTTGCGGGGAACGGACACTGAAGCTTTCTTT.

The CDR3 DNA reads as TGTGCCAGCAGTTACGATGTAGCCAAAAACATTCAGTACTTC. Translation: CASSYDVAKNIQYF. The chain links TRBV6-5 to TRBJ2-4; D is unresolved. The V end lost 2 bases, the J end lost 0 bases, and 5 bases lay between the germline ends. Per the germline V gene, CDR1 is MNHEY and CDR2 is SVGAGI. The CDR3 contains 14 residues.

V usage is TRBV27 and J usage is TRBJ1-1; D perhaps matches TRBD1 (6 bases). This CDR3 contains 13 residues. V gave up 5 bases and J gave up 3 bases, with 10 bases separating them. Germline CDR1 MNHEY, CDR2 SMNVEV (reference sequence). The CDR3 is CASSSNRDTEAFF. The CDR3 nucleotides read TGTGCCAGCAGTAGTAACAGGGACACTGAAGCTTTCTTT.

The rearrangement joins TRBV6-5 to TRBJ1-4, with TRBD1 identical over 9 bases. V shed 3 bases and J 8 bases; nucleotides not matched to a gene: 4. The CDR3 covers 14 residues. The germline V gene encodes CDR1 MNHEY and CDR2 SVGAGI. The CDR3 sequence: CASSYGTGSEKLFF. Here the CDR3 DNA reads TGTGCCAGCAGTTATGGGACAGGGTCCGAAAAACTGTTTTTT.

The rearrangement uses TRBV10-2 and TRBJ2-7, with D possibly TRBD2 on 6 matching bases. Looked up from germline, CDR1 is WSHSY and CDR2 is SAAADI. This CDR3 region has 12 residues. The V and J ends lost 8 bases and 3 bases respectively, with 11 bases between them. CDR3 DNA: TGCGCCAGCGGGACTTCTCACTACGAGCAGTACTTC. Translating it yields CASGTSHYEQYF.

The CDR3 DNA sequence: TGTGCCTGGAGGGAACAGGTGAACACTGAAGCTTTCTTT. Encoded protein: CAWREQVNTEAFF. The chain combines TRBV30 with TRBJ1-1; D is perhaps TRBD1 (5 bases). With 3 bases removed from V and 0 bases from J, the gap between germline ends came to 8 bases. The CDR3 extends over 13 amino acids. Per the germline V gene, CDR1 is GTSNPN and CDR2 is SVGIG (reference sequence).

This clone occurred a few times. A much larger clone differs from this one at a single base, so this may be a read error. V usage is TRBV25-1 and J usage is TRBJ1-2; 8 nucleotides line up with TRBD1. The germline V gene has CDR1 MGHDK and CDR2 SYGVNS. The CDR3 has 14 amino acids. Trimming cost V 2 bases and J 4 bases; bases outside gene matches: 3. The CDR3 region is CASSEPGQVYGYTF. For the CDR3, the DNA is TGTGCCAGCAGTGAACCGGGACAGGTCTATGGCTACACCTTC.

This rearrangement joins TRBV2 to TRBJ2-7; D remains ambiguous. V dropped 2 bases and J dropped 4 bases, with 18 bases sitting between them. CDR3 size: 16 residues. Germline CDR1 and CDR2: SNHLY and FYNNEI. This CDR3 is CASSEKFLGWIYEQYF. The DNA for the CDR3 is TGTGCCAGCAGTGAAAAGTTCCTCGGCTGGATATACGAGCAGTACTTC.

This clone turned up a few times. The rearrangement joins TRBV6-6 to TRBJ1-1, with 7 bases aligning to TRBD1. Trimming cost V 2 bases and J 11 bases; bases outside gene matches: 14. Germline V gives CDR1 MNHNY, CDR2 SVGAGI (reference sequence). CDR3 length: 15 amino acids. CDR3: CASSYQEEGASKAFF. DNA for the CDR3: TGTGCCAGCAGTTACCAAGAAGAGGGGGCCAGTAAGGCTTTCTTT.

The V gene is TRBV7-3, the J gene TRBJ2-1, with D possibly being TRBD2 (6 bases). Trimming took off 5 bases at V and 4 bases at J, with 12 bases between the two ends. Germline CDR1 is SGHTA and CDR2 is FQGTGA. This CDR3 contains 14 residues. CDR3 amino acids: CASSRVGGYNEQFF. The CDR3 nucleotides read TGTGCCAGCAGCAGAGTTGGGGGGTACAATGAGCAGTTCTTC.

This sequence joins TRBV30 and TRBJ2-1; D is possibly TRBD2 (5 bases). From germline, CDR1 is GTSNPN and CDR2 SVGIG (reference sequence). V was pared by 0 bases and J by 10 bases, with 7 bases between. This CDR3 comprises 11 residues. The CDR3 reads CAWSVEREQFF. The CDR3 DNA reads TGTGCCTGGAGTGTAGAGCGGGAGCAGTTCTTC.

This clone showed up just a few times. The chain carries TRBV18 and TRBJ1-4; D gene uncertain. This CDR3 comprises 16 residues. The germline V gene has CDR1 KGHSH and CDR2 LQKENI. Trimming stripped 2 bases from V and 1 base from J, with 11 bases between. CDR3 nucleotides: TGTGCCAGCTCACCATCGGTGGGGAGAACTAATGAAAAACTGTTTTTT. As protein: CASSPSVGRTNEKLFF.

This clone showed up just a few times. The gene calls are TRBV30 and TRBJ1-6, with 7 bases fitting TRBD1. Germline CDR1 GTSNPN, CDR2 SVGIG (reference sequence). V dropped 4 bases and J dropped 6; count of bases not matched to a gene: 3. This CDR3 is built from 13 residues. CDR3 protein: CAWTGTANSPLHF. The CDR3 nucleotides are TGTGCCTGGACCGGGACAGCTAATTCACCCCTCCACTTT.

The chain uses TRBV5-5 and TRBJ1-5; 9 bases match TRBD1. CDR1 and CDR2 from the germline V gene are SGHKS and YYEKEE (reference sequence). V shed 7 bases, J shed 2 bases, and the junction held 10 bases outside the gene matches. CDR3 size: 16 residues. CDR3 nucleotide sequence: TGTGCCAGCTCTACCCTGGACAGGGGTGGCAATCAGCCCCAGCATTTT. This gives the protein CASSTLDRGGNQPQHF.